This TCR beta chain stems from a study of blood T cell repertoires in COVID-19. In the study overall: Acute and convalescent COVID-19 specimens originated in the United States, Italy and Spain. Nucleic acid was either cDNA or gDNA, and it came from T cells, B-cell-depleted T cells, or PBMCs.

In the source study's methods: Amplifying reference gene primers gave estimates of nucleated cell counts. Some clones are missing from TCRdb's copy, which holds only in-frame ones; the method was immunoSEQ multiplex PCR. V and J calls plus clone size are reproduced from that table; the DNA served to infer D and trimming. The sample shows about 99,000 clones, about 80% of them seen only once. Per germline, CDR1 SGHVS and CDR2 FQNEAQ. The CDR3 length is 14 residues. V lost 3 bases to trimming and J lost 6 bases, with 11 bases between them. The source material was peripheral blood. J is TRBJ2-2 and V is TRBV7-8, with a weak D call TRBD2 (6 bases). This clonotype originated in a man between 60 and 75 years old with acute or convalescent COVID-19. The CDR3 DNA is TGTGCCAGCAGCTTGCGGGACTCCGCCGGGGAGCTGTTTTTT. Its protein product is CASSLRDSAGELFF.